The rows below give T cell receptor beta chains drawn from one sample of a study of cytomegalovirus exposure and HLA in healthy donors. The table came from immunoSEQ multiplex PCR; TCRdb's copy has only in-frame clones and leaves some out. The sample carries about 190,000 clones, about an eighth recorded once. Sequenced: PBMCs. The receptors come from a man aged 50 to 59 in good health and CMV-seropositive. Each CDR3 is given with its conserved first and last residue. D genes are given only for firm matches. Clone size appears in some rows only: once, few, many, or a class for an expanded clone.

>TRBJ2-2|TRBV30|.|.
CAWSVPGSGTGELFF
TGTGCCTGGAGTGTACCGGGGTCGGGCACCGGGGAGCTGTTTTTT
>TRBJ1-4|TRBV5-4|few|.
CASSAGIGNEKLFF
TGTGCCAGCAGTGCAGGGATAGGTAATGAAAAACTGTTTTTT
>TRBJ2-3|TRBV20-1|few|.
CSASHGDTQYF
TGCAGTGCTTCCCACGGTGATACGCAGTATTTT
>TRBJ1-2|TRBV4-3|many|.
CASSQERDTGNYGYTF
TGCGCCAGCAGCCAAGAAAGGGACACAGGGAACTATGGCTACACCTTC
>TRBJ1-6|TRBV6-5|.|TRBD1
CASRLQGANNSPLHF
TGTGCCAGCAGACTCCAGGGGGCAAATAATTCACCCCTCCACTTT
>TRBJ1-6|TRBV7-9|.|TRBD1
CASSSWTGGSPLHF
TGTGCCAGCAGCTCGTGGACAGGTGGTTCACCCCTCCACTTT
>TRBJ2-7|TRBV7-3|.|TRBD1
CASSLDRDSNEQYF
TGTGCCAGCAGCTTAGACAGGGATAGCAACGAGCAGTACTTC
>TRBJ1-3|TRBV5-1|.|.
CASSLLASGAGNTIYF
TGCGCCAGCAGCTTGTTGGCCTCAGGGGCTGGAAACACCATATATTTT
>TRBJ2-3|TRBV7-2|few|.
CASSLNAGQLTDTQYF
TGTGCCAGCAGCTTGAATGCGGGACAGCTCACAGATACGCAGTATTTT
>TRBJ2-7|TRBV18|few|.
CASSGGTYEQYF
TGTGCCAGCTCAGGGGGGACCTACGAGCAGTACTTC
>TRBJ2-3|TRBV19|.|.
CASILLGGTDTQYF
TGTGCCAGTATCCTATTAGGGGGCACAGATACGCAGTATTTT
>TRBJ2-2|TRBV9|.|.
CASSVDRSTGRGELFF
TGTGCCAGCAGCGTAGATAGGTCGACAGGGAGGGGGGAGCTGTTTTTT
>TRBJ2-5|TRBV5-6|.|.
CASSVGEALGRETQYF
TGTGCCAGCAGCGTCGGGGAGGCGCTAGGGAGGGAGACCCAGTACTTC
>TRBJ1-3|TRBV4-1|few|TRBD1
CASSQQQGATGNTIYF
TGCGCCAGCAGCCAGCAACAGGGGGCGACTGGAAACACCATATATTTT
>TRBJ1-4|TRBV15|.|TRBD1
CATSRGQGNEKLFF
TGTGCCACCAGCAGGGGACAGGGGAATGAAAAACTGTTTTTT
>TRBJ2-6|TRBV25-1|.|.
CASSKQALGSGANVLTF
TGTGCCAGCAGTAAACAGGCTTTGGGGTCTGGGGCCAACGTCCTGACTTTC
>TRBJ1-6|TRBV19|few|.
CASSIGRRDPLHF
TGTGCCAGTAGTATTGGTAGGAGGGATCCCCTCCACTTT
>TRBJ2-5|TRBV5-1|.|TRBD1
CASRAGQGIVTQYF
TGCGCCAGCAGGGCTGGACAGGGGATTGTGACCCAGTACTTC
>TRBJ2-5|TRBV9|few|.
CASSPRQGGQETQYF
TGTGCCAGCAGCCCCCGCCAGGGTGGGCAAGAGACCCAGTACTTC
>TRBJ2-7|TRBV11-2|.|.
CASSLDRETPTYEQYF
TGTGCCAGCAGCTTAGATCGAGAGACACCTACCTACGAGCAGTACTTC
>TRBJ2-7|TRBV5-1|.|.
CASSLNRDEQYF
TGCGCCAGCAGCTTGAACAGGGACGAGCAGTACTTC
>TRBJ1-4|TRBV6-6|.|.
CASSYGQYNEKLFF
TGTGCCAGCAGTTACGGGCAGTATAATGAAAAACTGTTTTTT
>TRBJ1-1|TRBV27|.|.
CASSQTGTEAFF
TGTGCCAGCAGTCAGACAGGAACTGAAGCTTTCTTT
>TRBJ1-1|TRBV6-5|.|.
CASSEKGVGAFF
TGTGCCAGCAGTGAAAAGGGGGTGGGGGCTTTCTTT
>TRBJ1-5|TRBV28|.|TRBD1
CASSPRTGGFGNQPQHF
TGTGCCAGCAGTCCGCGGACAGGGGGGTTTGGCAATCAGCCCCAGCATTTT
>TRBJ2-2|TRBV11-3|.|TRBD1
CASSLTGGSTGELFF
TGTGCCAGCAGCCTCACAGGGGGCAGCACCGGGGAGCTGTTTTTT
>TRBJ2-3|TRBV7-9|.|.
CASSSTADTQYF
TGTGCCAGCAGCTCGACAGCAGATACGCAGTATTTT
>TRBJ2-2|TRBV5-1|.|TRBD1
CASSSTTGGSIGELFF
TGCGCCAGCAGCTCGACCACAGGGGGCTCAATCGGGGAGCTGTTTTTT
>TRBJ1-2|TRBV28|few|.
CASSLPRQEWGYTF
TGTGCCAGCAGTTTACCCCGACAAGAGTGGGGCTACACCTTC
>TRBJ1-5|TRBV30|.|.
CAWGPDLGQPQHF
TGTGCCTGGGGGCCCGATTTGGGTCAGCCCCAGCATTTT
>TRBJ1-2|TRBV7-9|.|.
CASSATGYGYTF
TGTGCCAGCAGCGCGACAGGATATGGCTACACCTTC
>TRBJ2-4|TRBV19|.|TRBD2
CASSMFGLAGGRNIQYF
TGTGCCAGTAGTATGTTCGGACTAGCGGGCGGTAGGAACATTCAGTACTTC
>TRBJ1-2|TRBV15|.|.
CATSRVPTDYGYTF
TGTGCCACCAGCAGAGTCCCGACAGACTATGGCTACACCTTC
>TRBJ2-3|TRBV2|few|.
CASRLAPGLITDTQYF
TGTGCCAGCAGGCTCGCTCCGGGACTGATCACAGATACGCAGTATTTT
>TRBJ1-1|TRBV6-5|.|.
CASSPGTEAFF
TGTGCCAGCAGCCCCGGGACTGAAGCTTTCTTT
>TRBJ2-2|TRBV19|.|.
CASNVGFRTGELFF
TGTGCCAGTAACGTGGGTTTCAGGACCGGGGAGCTGTTTTTT
>TRBJ1-2|TRBV5-8|few|TRBD1
CASSRPGTGSYGYTF
TGTGCCAGCAGCCGTCCCGGGACAGGGAGCTATGGCTACACCTTC
>TRBJ2-4|TRBV7-2|once|.
CASSPPGKNIQYF
TGTGCCAGCAGTCCCCCAGGCAAAAACATTCAGTACTTC
>TRBJ1-5|TRBV2|.|.
CASSEARTQPQHF
TGTGCCAGCAGTGAAGCCAGAACTCAGCCCCAGCATTTT
>TRBJ2-1|TRBV7-7|.|TRBD2
CASSRTSGRNNEQFF
TGTGCCAGCAGCCGGACTAGCGGGAGGAACAATGAGCAGTTCTTC
>TRBJ1-1|TRBV6-5|.|.
CASTPWGGSTEAFF
TGTGCCAGCACCCCATGGGGTGGGAGCACTGAAGCTTTCTTT
>TRBJ1-5|TRBV18|few|.
CASSPSRGGNQPQHF
TGTGCCAGCTCACCAAGCAGGGGCGGCAATCAGCCCCAGCATTTT
>TRBJ2-5|TRBV10-3|.|TRBD1
CAISWGTGAQETQYF
TGTGCCATCAGTTGGGGGACAGGCGCACAAGAGACCCAGTACTTC
>TRBJ1-2|TRBV6-6|.|TRBD1
CASAQGARGYTF
TGTGCCAGCGCTCAGGGGGCGCGCGGCTACACCTTC
>TRBJ2-7|TRBV5-1|few|.
CASSPSTASVIYEQYF
TGCGCCAGCAGCCCATCGACAGCCAGCGTGATCTACGAGCAGTACTTC
>TRBJ1-5|TRBV28|.|.
CASSPPDYNQPQHF
TGTGCCAGCAGTCCTCCGGACTACAATCAGCCCCAGCATTTT
>TRBJ1-5|TRBV28|.|TRBD1
CASSRTGNSNQPQHF
TGTGCCAGCAGTCGGACAGGTAATAGCAATCAGCCCCAGCATTTT
>TRBJ2-6|TRBV7-8|few|.
CASGTSVYGANVLTF
TGTGCCTCGGGTACCTCAGTATATGGGGCCAACGTCCTGACTTTC
>TRBJ2-1|TRBV7-2|few|TRBD2
CASSSTSGVGYEQFF
TGTGCCAGCAGCTCGACTAGCGGGGTCGGGTATGAGCAGTTCTTC
>TRBJ2-3|TRBV10-3|.|.
CATRGTDTQYF
TGTGCCACCCGAGGGACAGATACGCAGTATTTT
>TRBJ1-3|TRBV6-1|few|TRBD1
CASRTFLQGRNTIYF
TGTGCCAGCAGGACATTCCTACAGGGGAGAAACACCATATATTTT
>TRBJ1-1|TRBV29-1|.|TRBD1
CSALHRGMNTEAFF
TGCAGCGCACTTCACAGGGGAATGAACACTGAAGCTTTCTTT
>TRBJ1-5|TRBV6-5|.|.
CASSYGRGSNQPQHF
TGTGCCAGCAGTTACGGTCGGGGTAGCAATCAGCCCCAGCATTTT
>TRBJ2-3|TRBV7-9|few|TRBD1
CASSLGTGFSDTQYF
TGTGCCAGCAGCTTAGGGACAGGGTTTTCAGATACGCAGTATTTT
>TRBJ2-3|TRBV15|few|TRBD1
CATLDRVTLGDTQYF
TGTGCCACCCTGGACAGGGTAACACTCGGAGATACGCAGTATTTT
>TRBJ1-6|TRBV5-1|few|TRBD1
CASSLRQGNNSPLHF
TGCGCCAGCAGCTTGAGACAGGGGAATAATTCACCCCTCCACTTT
>TRBJ1-2|TRBV19|.|.
CASSMRNYGYTF
TGTGCCAGTAGTATGAGGAACTATGGCTACACCTTC
>TRBJ1-1|TRBV5-1|few|.
CASSLQTGNTEAFF
TGCGCCAGCAGCCTGCAGACGGGGAACACTGAAGCTTTCTTT
>TRBJ1-2|TRBV7-9|.|.
CASSRTDYGYTF
TGTGCCAGCAGCCGCACGGACTATGGCTACACCTTC
>TRBJ1-2|TRBV6-6|.|TRBD1
CASSYRTGDTTYGYTF
TGTGCCAGCAGTTACCGGACAGGGGATACTACATATGGCTACACCTTC